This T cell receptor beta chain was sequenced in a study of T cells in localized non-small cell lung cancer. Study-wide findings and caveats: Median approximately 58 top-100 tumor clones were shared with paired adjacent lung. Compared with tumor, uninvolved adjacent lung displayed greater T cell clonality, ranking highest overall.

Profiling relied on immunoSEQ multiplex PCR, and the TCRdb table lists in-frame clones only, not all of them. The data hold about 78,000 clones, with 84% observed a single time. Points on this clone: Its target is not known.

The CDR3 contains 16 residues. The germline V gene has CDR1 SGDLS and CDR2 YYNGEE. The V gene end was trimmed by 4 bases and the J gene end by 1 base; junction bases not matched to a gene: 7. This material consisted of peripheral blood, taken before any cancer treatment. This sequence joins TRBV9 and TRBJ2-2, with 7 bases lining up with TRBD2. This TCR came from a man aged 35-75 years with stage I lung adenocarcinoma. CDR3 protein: CASSSYSGWNTGELFF. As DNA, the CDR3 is TGTGCCAGCAGCTCTTATAGCGGGTGGAACACCGGGGAGCTGTTTTTT.